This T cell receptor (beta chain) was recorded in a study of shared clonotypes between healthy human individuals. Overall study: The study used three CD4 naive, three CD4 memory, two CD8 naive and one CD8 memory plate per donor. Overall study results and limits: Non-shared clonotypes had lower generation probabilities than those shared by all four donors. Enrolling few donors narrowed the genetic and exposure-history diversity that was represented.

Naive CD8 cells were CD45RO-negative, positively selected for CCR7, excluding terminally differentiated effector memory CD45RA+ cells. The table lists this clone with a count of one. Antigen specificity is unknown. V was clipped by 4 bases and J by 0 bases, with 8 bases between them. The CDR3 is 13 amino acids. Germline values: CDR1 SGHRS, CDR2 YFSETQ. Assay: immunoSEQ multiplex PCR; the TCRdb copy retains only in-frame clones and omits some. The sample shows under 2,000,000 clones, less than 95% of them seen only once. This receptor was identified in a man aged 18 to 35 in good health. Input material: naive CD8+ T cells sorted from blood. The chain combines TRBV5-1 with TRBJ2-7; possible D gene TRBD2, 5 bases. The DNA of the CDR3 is TGCGCCAGCAGCGATAGCGACTCCTACGAGCAGTACTTC. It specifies CASSDSDSYEQYF.